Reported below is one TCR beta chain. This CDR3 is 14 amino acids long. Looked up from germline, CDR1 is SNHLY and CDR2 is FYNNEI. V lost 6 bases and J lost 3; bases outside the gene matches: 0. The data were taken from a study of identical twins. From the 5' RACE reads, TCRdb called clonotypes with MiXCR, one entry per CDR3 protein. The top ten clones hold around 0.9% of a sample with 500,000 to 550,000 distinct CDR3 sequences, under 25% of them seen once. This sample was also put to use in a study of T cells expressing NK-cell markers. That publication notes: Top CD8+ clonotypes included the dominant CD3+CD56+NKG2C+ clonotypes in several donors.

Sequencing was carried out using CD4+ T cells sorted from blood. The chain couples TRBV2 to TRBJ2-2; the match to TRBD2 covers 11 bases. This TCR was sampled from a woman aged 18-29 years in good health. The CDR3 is CASRGLADTGELFF. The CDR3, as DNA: TGTGCCAGCAGGGGACTAGCGGACACCGGGGAGCTGTTTTTT.